What follows are 5 T cell receptor beta chains derived from one specimen sequenced in a study of blood T cell repertoires in COVID-19. Method: immunoSEQ multiplex PCR; TCRdb's copy keeps in-frame clones and lacks some. There are around 200,000 clones in the sample; roughly 89% occur only once, and approximately 6.2% lies in the top ten. The sample was peripheral blood. The receptors stem from a man aged 55 to 70 who had recovered from COVID-19.

V usage is TRBV7-3 and J usage is TRBJ2-1; a weak D match, TRBD2 (5 bases). The CDR3 runs to 16 residues. The V end was cut by 5 bases, the J end by 2 bases, with 16 bases between. The germline V gene has CDR1 SGHTA and CDR2 FQGTGA. CDR3 residues: CASSTGGSGPYNEQFF. The CDR3 coding sequence is TGTGCCAGCAGCACCGGTGGGAGCGGACCCTACAATGAGCAGTTCTTC.

The V call is TRBV6-2 or TRBV6-3, the J call TRBJ2-5, with a possible D match to TRBD2 (5 bases). V was clipped by 2 bases and J by 5 bases, with 27 bases between them. This CDR3 has 19 residues. CDR1 and CDR2 (germline): MNHEY, SVGEGT. The CDR3: CASSYLGVSGGLLTETQYF. CDR3 coding DNA: TGTGCCAGCAGTTACCTGGGAGTATCCGGCGGCCTCTTGACCGAGACCCAGTACTTC.

CDR3 sequence: CASSPKGAGGYEQYF. Written as DNA, the CDR3 is TGTGCCAGCAGCCCCAAGGGGGCCGGGGGCTACGAGCAGTACTTC. This chain joins TRBV11-2 and TRBJ2-7, with D perhaps matching TRBD1 (7 bases). Germline CDR1 and CDR2: SGHAT and FQNNGV. The CDR3 sequence is 15 residues long. Deletions cut 5 bases from V and 3 bases from J, with 17 bases between.

This sequence joins TRBV14 and TRBJ1-1; D remains unclear. This CDR3 has 14 residues. Trimming removed 1 base from V and 4 bases from J, with 10 bases in between. The germline V gene has CDR1 SGHDN and CDR2 FVKESK. The CDR3 nucleotides are TGTGCCAGCAGCCAAGGACAATTTTTCACTGAAGCTTTCTTT. Translation: CASSQGQFFTEAFF.

Here the CDR3 reads CASSLPTGVYRDEQFF. Written as DNA, the CDR3 is TGTGCCAGTAGTCTCCCGACAGGGGTTTATAGGGATGAGCAGTTCTTC. This rearrangement joins TRBV19 to TRBJ2-1; 8 bases match TRBD1. CDR3 length equals 16 residues. The junction had 14 bases not matched to a gene; V was cut back by 5 bases and J by 8 bases. Per germline, CDR1 LNHDA and CDR2 SQIVND (reference sequence).